The sequence of this T cell receptor beta chain was determined in a study of OX40 agonist ivuxolimab in advanced cancers. V shed 5 bases and J shed 1 base, with 8 bases lying between them. The CDR3 loop spans 13 amino acids. CDR1 is SGHAT and CDR2 is FQNNGV in the germline V gene. This clone was counted a few times. Measured with immunoSEQ multiplex PCR; TCRdb has only the in-frame clones, and not every one. The sample lists 11,000 or so clones, roughly 84% occurring once. J is TRBJ1-1 and V is TRBV11-2; D unclear. The receptor was derived from an adult with an advanced solid tumor such as melanoma, head and neck, liver or kidney cancer. This material consisted of CD4+ or CD8+ T cells sorted from blood, taken in a trial of the OX40 agonist ivuxolimab. Written as DNA, the CDR3 is TGTGCCAGCAGCCCCGGTCGGAACACTGAAGCTTTCTTT. Encoded protein: CASSPGRNTEAFF.